The T cell receptor beta chain described here comes from a study of post-analysis software for immune sequencing data. Study-level findings and limits: Roughly 5 TRBV segments occurring more often in patients than controls included TRBV5-6, TRBV5-1 and TRBV20-1.

The CDR3 is 13 residues long. Germline V gene data show CDR1 as LGHDT and CDR2 as YNNKEL (reference sequence). Trimming cost V 5 bases and J 4 bases; bases outside gene matches: 2. Included in the TCR beta cDNA libraries were unique molecular identifiers. TCRdb reprocessed the PCR reads via MiXCR and lists one record per CDR3 protein. The data show about 770,000 distinct CDR3 sequences, 40% to 55% seen once. This clonotype was detected many times. Its antigen is as yet unknown. The chain links TRBV3-1 to TRBJ2-1; the match to TRBD2 covers 7 bases. Sequenced input: blood. The sequence derives from a girl under 18 with multiple sclerosis. The CDR3, as DNA: TGTGCCAGCAGCGAGGGACTATACAATGAGCAGTTCTTC. The encoded protein is CASSEGLYNEQFF.